The rows below give T cell receptor beta chains drawn from one sample of a study of blood T cells in healthy people across ages. TCRdb processed the 5' RACE reads anew with MiXCR; each CDR3 protein has one entry. Of around 1.7 million distinct CDR3 sequences in the sample, approximately 28% were seen once. The specimen sequenced was blood. Source of these receptors: a woman aged 25 to 39 in good health. Both conserved end residues are trimmed from each CDR3. Fields, in order: V gene, J gene, CDR3 length, CDR3 protein.

V gene: TRBV2; J gene: TRBJ2-7; CDR3 length: 12; CDR3 protein: ANSPRDRAYEQY
V gene: TRBV20-1; J gene: TRBJ2-3; CDR3 length: 11; CDR3 protein: SAGTGPTDTQY
V gene: TRBV10-3; J gene: TRBJ1-5; CDR3 length: 14; CDR3 protein: AISESTPGGGQPQH
V gene: TRBV7-2; J gene: TRBJ2-3; CDR3 length: 12; CDR3 protein: ASSLDLGADTQY
V gene: TRBV12-3/TRBV12-4; J gene: TRBJ2-1; CDR3 length: 17; CDR3 protein: ASSLVINRGGGRGNEQV
V gene: TRBV29-1; J gene: TRBJ2-1; CDR3 length: 11; CDR3 protein: SDRRSSYNEQF
V gene: TRBV2; J gene: TRBJ1-4; CDR3 length: 15; CDR3 protein: ASGYNLARAFNEKLF
V gene: TRBV14; J gene: TRBJ2-5; CDR3 length: 12; CDR3 protein: VSSHGTVRETQY
V gene: TRBV20-1; J gene: TRBJ1-5; CDR3 length: 15; CDR3 protein: SARDISGGQRNQPQH
V gene: TRBV12-3/TRBV12-4; J gene: TRBJ2-3; CDR3 length: 13; CDR3 protein: ASSTRTSPKDTQY
V gene: TRBV5-1; J gene: TRBJ1-2; CDR3 length: 12; CDR3 protein: ASTPGQDWYGYT
V gene: TRBV20-1; J gene: TRBJ2-7; CDR3 length: 12; CDR3 protein: SAKEGGPPYEQY
V gene: TRBV20-1; J gene: TRBJ1-4; CDR3 length: 15; CDR3 protein: SAPDRATGATNEKLF
V gene: TRBV6-1; J gene: TRBJ2-7; CDR3 length: 16; CDR3 protein: ASSENGGGRLKSYEQY
V gene: TRBV14; J gene: TRBJ2-3; CDR3 length: 13; CDR3 protein: ASSQDLLSTDTQY
V gene: TRBV10-3; J gene: TRBJ1-2; CDR3 length: 12; CDR3 protein: AIHGGMVMGGYT
V gene: TRBV23-1; J gene: TRBJ2-7; CDR3 length: 11; CDR3 protein: ASSKPGSYEQY
V gene: TRBV4-3; J gene: TRBJ1-2; CDR3 length: 14; CDR3 protein: ASSQGGQDLLWGYT
V gene: TRBV6-1; J gene: TRBJ1-2; CDR3 length: 12; CDR3 protein: ASSGQGGVYGYT
V gene: TRBV6-2/TRBV6-3; J gene: TRBJ2-7; CDR3 length: 12; CDR3 protein: ASSYSGQGDEQY
V gene: TRBV29-1; J gene: TRBJ2-5; CDR3 length: 10; CDR3 protein: SVEDPSGAPY
V gene: TRBV2; J gene: TRBJ2-7; CDR3 length: 11; CDR3 protein: ASAVTTGYEQY
V gene: TRBV6-1; J gene: TRBJ1-4; CDR3 length: 10; CDR3 protein: ASNRGWEKLF
V gene: TRBV6-5; J gene: TRBJ2-7; CDR3 length: 11; CDR3 protein: ASSYSQTYEQY
V gene: TRBV5-1; J gene: TRBJ2-5; CDR3 length: 10; CDR3 protein: ANPDGEETQY
V gene: TRBV11-2; J gene: TRBJ2-1; CDR3 length: 12; CDR3 protein: ASSPTGPVNEQF
V gene: TRBV29-1; J gene: TRBJ2-5; CDR3 length: 10; CDR3 protein: SVVGNQETQY
V gene: TRBV14; J gene: TRBJ2-2; CDR3 length: 13; CDR3 protein: ASSQVGQVTGELF
V gene: TRBV7-9; J gene: TRBJ1-4; CDR3 length: 12; CDR3 protein: ASSLVPEIEKLF
V gene: TRBV12-3/TRBV12-4; J gene: TRBJ2-5; CDR3 length: 12; CDR3 protein: ASSLPRGPETQY
V gene: TRBV20-1; J gene: TRBJ2-1; CDR3 length: 13; CDR3 protein: SAPRGREPYNEQF
V gene: TRBV3-1; J gene: TRBJ2-3; CDR3 length: 13; CDR3 protein: ASSQVGGARGTQY
V gene: TRBV12-3/TRBV12-4; J gene: TRBJ2-2; CDR3 length: 14; CDR3 protein: ASYRGRPENTGELF
V gene: TRBV3-1; J gene: TRBJ1-2; CDR3 length: 10; CDR3 protein: ASSQSRSGYT
V gene: TRBV12-3/TRBV12-4; J gene: TRBJ2-1; CDR3 length: 13; CDR3 protein: ASSLPQEIYNEQF
V gene: TRBV20-1; J gene: TRBJ2-5; CDR3 length: 14; CDR3 protein: SASYGTSGGPETQY
V gene: TRBV20-1; J gene: TRBJ2-7; CDR3 length: 13; CDR3 protein: SAQELDRSSYEQY
V gene: TRBV2; J gene: TRBJ1-6; CDR3 length: 14; CDR3 protein: ASRNRAVGYNSPLH
V gene: TRBV15; J gene: TRBJ2-6; CDR3 length: 12; CDR3 protein: ATSRGSGANVPT
V gene: TRBV6-6; J gene: TRBJ2-7; CDR3 length: 14; CDR3 protein: ASSYSAPDGHYEQY
V gene: TRBV5-1; J gene: TRBJ2-5; CDR3 length: 12; CDR3 protein: ASSLAGGVETQY
V gene: TRBV2; J gene: TRBJ2-5; CDR3 length: 12; CDR3 protein: ASSEDRGLETQY
V gene: TRBV19; J gene: -; CDR3 length: 11; CDR3 protein: ASSILAGDEQY
V gene: TRBV5-5; J gene: TRBJ2-1; CDR3 length: 13; CDR3 protein: ASGRGSGSPNEQF